The entry that follows covers one TCR beta chain sequence. Its antigen is still unknown. Both 60 Vbeta primers and 13 Jbeta primers went into the PCR. Method: immunoSEQ multiplex PCR; TCRdb's copy keeps in-frame clones and lacks some. The sample consists of 150,000 to 200,000 clones, over 75% of them appearing once. This specimen belongs to a study of cytomegalovirus exposure and HLA in healthy donors. Background on the study: The roughly 120 million unique TCR beta sequences, from about 179 million T cells, were found by an earlier analysis. Study-level results: Usually a TCR sequence was rare, but some public TCRs were found in many donors.

The specimen was PBMCs. This clonotype was sampled from a girl under three years old in good health and CMV-seronegative.

CDR3 in amino acids: CASSFAGIYTEAFF. The CDR3 DNA follows: TGTGCCAGCAGTTTTGCAGGAATTTACACTGAAGCTTTCTTT. V and J are TRBV27 and TRBJ1-1; D gene uncertain. This CDR3 is 14 amino acids long. The V end lost 3 bases, the J end lost 3 bases, and 11 bases lay between the germline ends. CDR1 and CDR2 from the germline V gene are MNHEY and SMNVEV (reference sequence).